Shown below are 21 T cell receptor beta chains from a single sample sequenced in a study of cytomegalovirus exposure and HLA in healthy donors. A multiplex PCR was run with 60 Vbeta primers and 13 Jbeta primers. Libraries were prepared by immunoSEQ multiplex PCR; TCRdb keeps only in-frame clonotypes and omits some of them. Of 63,000 or so clones in the sample, about three quarters are singletons; the top ten hold just under 7.5%. Sequencing was carried out using PBMCs. These receptor sequences come from a woman in her twenties or thirties in good health and CMV-seropositive.

The chain employs TRBV27 and TRBJ2-3; TRBD2 agrees at 12 bases. Germline assignment: CDR1 MNHEY and CDR2 SMNVEV (reference sequence). This CDR3 contains 15 residues. V lost 4 bases to trimming and J lost 5 bases; unmatched junction nucleotides: 4. The CDR3 region is CASSSQLAGGDTQYF. The CDR3, as DNA: TGTGCCAGCAGTTCCCAACTAGCGGGAGGAGATACGCAGTATTTT.

The chain carries TRBV6-4 and TRBJ1-1, with TRBD1 as a possible D gene (5 bases). Trimming left V 1 base short and J 10 bases short, with 16 bases between. CDR3 length: 14 amino acids. From germline, CDR1 is MRHNA and CDR2 SNTAGT. The CDR3 spells CASSDYGTPPGAFF. CDR3 coding DNA: TGTGCCAGCAGTGACTACGGGACTCCGCCAGGAGCTTTCTTT.

This clone occurred a few times. J is TRBJ2-2 and V is TRBV19; the match to TRBD2 covers 7 bases. Germline V CDR1 and CDR2: LNHDA, SQIVND (reference sequence). Trimming at V came to 7 bases and at J to 0 bases, leaving 2 bases not matched to a gene. The CDR3 loop spans 14 amino acids. The CDR3 spells CASIGRANTGELFF. CDR3 sequence (DNA): TGTGCCAGTATTGGGAGGGCGAACACCGGGGAGCTGTTTTTT.

The gene calls are TRBV27 and TRBJ2-7; 12 bases line up with TRBD1. The J segment lost 5 bases and the V segment lost 5 bases, leaving 4 bases of the junction unmatched. This CDR3 is built from 14 residues. In germline, CDR1 is MNHEY, CDR2 SMNVEV (reference sequence). Here the CDR3 DNA reads TGTGCCAGCAGTCTGGGGACAGGGGGCAACGAGCAGTACTTC. Amino acid sequence: CASSLGTGGNEQYF.

The rearrangement links TRBV29-1 to TRBJ2-1; a weak D match, TRBD2 (6 bases). CDR3 length: 13 residues. Germline V gives CDR1 SQVTM, CDR2 ANQGSEA. Trimming shortened V by 7 bases and J by 8 bases, and 18 bases separated the two germline ends. The CDR3 loop reads CSGEARGGHEQFF. In DNA form, the CDR3 reads TGCAGCGGTGAGGCTAGGGGAGGTCATGAGCAGTTCTTC.

The rearrangement joins TRBV5-6 to TRBJ2-5, with 10 bases fitting TRBD1. Germline CDR1 SGHDT, CDR2 YYEEEE. This CDR3 is built from 17 residues. V lost 4 bases and J lost 4; bases outside the gene matches: 13. CDR3 residues: CASSLTTGGVGGETQYF. In DNA, the CDR3 is TGTGCCAGCAGCCTAACGACAGGGGGCGTTGGGGGAGAGACCCAGTACTTC.

This clone was observed a few times. The chain couples TRBV28 to TRBJ2-6, with 9 bases identical to TRBD1. CDR1 and CDR2 (germline): MDHEN, SYDVKM. With 6 bases clipped from V and 4 bases from J, the junction kept 10 bases outside the gene matches. The length of the CDR3 is 17 residues. The CDR3 DNA reads as TGTGCCAGCAGGCGAACAGGGGGCCTTGAGGGGGCCAACGTCCTGACTTTC. Amino acids: CASRRTGGLEGANVLTF.

This clone was found once. The chain joins TRBV28 to TRBJ2-7; 10 bases are a match to TRBD1. This CDR3 comprises 15 residues. The germline V gene encodes CDR1 MDHEN and CDR2 SYDVKM. With 2 bases clipped from V and 3 bases from J, the junction kept 4 bases outside the gene matches. In DNA form, the CDR3 reads TGTGCCAGCAGTTTAAGCGGGACAGGGGACTACGAGCAGTACTTC. Amino acids: CASSLSGTGDYEQYF.

The chain carries TRBV28 and TRBJ2-7, with D perhaps matching TRBD1 (5 bases). The V end lost 8 bases, the J end lost 1 base, and 18 bases lay between the germline ends. The CDR3 is 15 amino acids. Germline CDR1 MDHEN, CDR2 SYDVKM. The CDR3 nucleotides are TGTGCCAGCTCCGGCAGGGAACCCTCGTCCTACGAGCAGTACTTC. This encodes CASSGREPSSYEQYF.

J is TRBJ1-2 and V is TRBV5-1; 7 nucleotides align to TRBD1. Looked up from germline, CDR1 is SGHRS and CDR2 is YFSETQ. V shed 4 bases and J 4 bases; nucleotides not matched to a gene: 4. The CDR3 contains 13 residues. The CDR3, as DNA: TGCGCCAGCAGCCTGGGACAGCCCTATGGCTACACCTTC. Its translation is CASSLGQPYGYTF.

The chain is built from TRBV2 and TRBJ2-7; D is undetermined. Germline CDR1 reads SNHLY; CDR2 reads FYNNEI. Trimming left V 2 bases short and J 5 bases short, with 16 bases between. The CDR3 is 15 residues long. The CDR3 DNA reads TGTGCCAGCAGTGAATTACAACCAGGTCTCCACGAGCAGTACTTC. Its protein product is CASSELQPGLHEQYF.

About this clone: Within the sample, other DNA sequences also encode this same CDR3. The chain uses TRBV5-6 and TRBJ2-7; 7 bases fit TRBD1. The CDR3 covers 16 residues. Germline V gives CDR1 SGHDT, CDR2 YYEEEE. V shed 1 base and J 4 bases; nucleotides not matched to a gene: 11. The DNA of the CDR3 is TGTGCCAGCAGCTTGTGGAGGCAGGGGGTCAAGTACGAGCAGTACTTC. It specifies CASSLWRQGVKYEQYF. Full variable domain (remainder filled in from reference TRBV5-6 and TRBJ2-7): DAGVTQSPTHLIKTRGQQVTLRCSPKSGHDTVSWYQQALGQGPQFIFQYYEEEERQRGNFPDRFSGHQFPNYSSELNVNALLLGDSALYLCASSLWRQGVKYEQYFGPGTRLTVT.

This rearrangement joins TRBV27 to TRBJ1-1; 12 bases fit TRBD1. Losses at the gene ends were 3 bases for V and 10 bases for J; bases not matched to a gene: 9. The germline V gene has CDR1 MNHEY and CDR2 SMNVEV (reference sequence). This CDR3 contains 15 residues. The CDR3 nucleotides read TGTGCCAGCAGTTTTTCCCCGATGGGACAGGGGGCAGCTTTCTTT. Its translation: CASSFSPMGQGAAFF.

The V call is TRBV28, the J call TRBJ1-1, with D maybe TRBD1 (5 bases). CDR1 is MDHEN, CDR2 SYDVKM, per germline. This CDR3 contains 16 residues. Trimming left V 7 bases short and J 1 base short, with 19 bases between. The CDR3 here is CASTTRGGTKNTEAFF. As DNA, the CDR3 is TGTGCCAGCACTACAAGGGGTGGCACCAAGAACACTGAAGCTTTCTTT.

The chain couples TRBV7-8 to TRBJ2-1, with D maybe TRBD1 (7 bases). The germline gives CDR1 SGHVS, CDR2 FQNEAQ. CDR3 length: 13 amino acids. The V gene lost 6 bases and the J gene lost 15 bases, with 21 bases spanning the gap. The DNA of the CDR3 is TGTGCCAGCAGTTCGGGGCCACAGGGGAGGACGTTCTTC. It yields the protein CASSSGPQGRTFF.

The chain joins TRBV7-6 to TRBJ1-1; 7 bases align to TRBD1. Trimming cost V 3 bases and J 3 bases; bases outside gene matches: 19. The CDR3 is made up of 19 amino acids. Germline CDR1 is SGHVS and CDR2 is FNYEAQ. The CDR3 sequence: CASSFGPGIRDSLYTEAFF. CDR3 DNA sequence: TGTGCCAGCAGCTTTGGACCAGGAATCCGGGACAGTTTATACACTGAAGCTTTCTTT. Full variable domain (missing parts from reference TRBV7-6 and TRBJ1-1): GAGVSQSPRYKVTKRGQDVALRCDPISGHVSLYWYRQALGQGPEFLTYFNYEAQQDKSGLPNDRFSAERPEGSISTLTIQRTEQRDSAMYRCASSFGPGIRDSLYTEAFFGQGTRLTVV.

This clone came up a few times. V gene TRBV28 combines with J gene TRBJ1-6; weak D call: TRBD1 (5 bases). The CDR3 covers 13 residues. The ends were cut back, 7 bases at V and 6 bases at J, with 10 bases in the middle. In germline, CDR1 is MDHEN, CDR2 SYDVKM. CDR3 nucleotides: TGTGCCAGCACGGGGGGGTCTAATTCACCCCTCCACTTT. Protein sequence: CASTGGSNSPLHF.

In this sample, this clone turned up a few times. J is TRBJ2-1 and V is TRBV11-3; 10 nucleotides agree with TRBD2. Germline CDR1 is SGHNT and CDR2 is YENEEA. The CDR3 contains 15 residues. The ends lost 0 bases at V and 6 bases at J; junction bases unmatched: 2. CDR3 DNA: TGTGCCAGCAGCTTAGAAGGGACTAGCGTCAATGAGCAGTTCTTC. Protein: CASSLEGTSVNEQFF.

The CDR3 reads CASSQDSGRGVYTDTQYF. The CDR3 bases are TGTGCCAGCAGCCAAGATAGCGGGAGAGGGGTGTACACAGATACGCAGTATTTT. This chain links TRBV4-2 with TRBJ2-3; TRBD2 aligns across 9 bases. The CDR3 totals 18 residues. After removal of 0 bases from V and 2 bases from J, the junction contained 9 bases not matched to a gene. The V gene's germline CDR1 is LGHNA and CDR2 YNFKEQ.

The CDR3 nucleotides are TGTGCCAGCAGTTCCACTAGCGACGAGCAGTACTTC. Its translation: CASSSTSDEQYF. The chain is built from TRBV6-6 and TRBJ2-5; TRBD2 agrees at 7 bases. The DNA matches TRBJ2-7 better at its end, which makes the J call doubtful. There are 12 residues in the CDR3. Germline lookup yields CDR1 MNHNY and CDR2 SVGAGI (reference sequence).

The chain joins TRBV19 to TRBJ2-5; 9 bases are shared with TRBD2. In germline, CDR1 is LNHDA, CDR2 SQIVND (reference sequence). V gave up 0 bases and J gave up 0 bases; unmatched junction bases: 5. This CDR3 comprises 17 residues. This chain's CDR3 is CASSIDGSGRYQETQYF. The CDR3, as DNA: TGTGCCAGTAGTATAGACGGTAGCGGGAGATACCAAGAGACCCAGTACTTC.